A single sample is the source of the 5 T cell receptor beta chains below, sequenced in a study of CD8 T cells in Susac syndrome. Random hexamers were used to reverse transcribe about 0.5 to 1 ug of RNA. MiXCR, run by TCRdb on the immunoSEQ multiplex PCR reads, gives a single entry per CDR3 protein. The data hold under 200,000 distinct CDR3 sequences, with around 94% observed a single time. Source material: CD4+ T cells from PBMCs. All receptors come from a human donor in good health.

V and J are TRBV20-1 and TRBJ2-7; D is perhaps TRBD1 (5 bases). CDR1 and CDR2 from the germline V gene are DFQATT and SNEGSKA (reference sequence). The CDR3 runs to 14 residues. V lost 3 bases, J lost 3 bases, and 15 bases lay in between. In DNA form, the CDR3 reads TGCAGTGCTAGTACACAGGTCCGGAGCTACGAGCAGTACTTC. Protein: CSASTQVRSYEQYF.

Here the CDR3 reads CASNLQGKGSPLHF. DNA of the CDR3: TGTGCCAGCAATCTACAGGGTAAAGGTTCACCCCTCCACTTT. This chain joins TRBV12-3 or TRBV12-4 and TRBJ1-6; D possibly corresponds to TRBD1 (6 bases). The CDR3 totals 14 residues. V dropped 7 bases and J dropped 9 bases, with 16 bases sitting between them.

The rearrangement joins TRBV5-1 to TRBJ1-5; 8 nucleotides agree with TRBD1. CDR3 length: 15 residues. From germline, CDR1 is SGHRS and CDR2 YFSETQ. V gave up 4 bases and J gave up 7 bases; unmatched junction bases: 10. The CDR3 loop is CASSELRGRWQPQHF. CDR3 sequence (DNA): TGCGCCAGCAGCGAACTCAGGGGGCGATGGCAGCCCCAGCATTTT.

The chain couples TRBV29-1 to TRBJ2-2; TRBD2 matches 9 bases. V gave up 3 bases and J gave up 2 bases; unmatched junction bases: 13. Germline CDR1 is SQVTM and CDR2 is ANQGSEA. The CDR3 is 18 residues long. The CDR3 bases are TGCAGCGTTGAGCTACGAGCCGGGACTAGCCTAAACACCGGGGAGCTGTTTTTT. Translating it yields CSVELRAGTSLNTGELFF.

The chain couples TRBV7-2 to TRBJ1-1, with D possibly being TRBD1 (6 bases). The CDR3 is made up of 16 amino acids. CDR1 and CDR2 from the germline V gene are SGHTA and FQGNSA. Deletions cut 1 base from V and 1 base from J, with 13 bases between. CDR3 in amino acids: CASSLGGRPRNTEAFF. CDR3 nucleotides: TGTGCCAGCAGCTTAGGGGGGCGCCCCAGGAACACTGAAGCTTTCTTT. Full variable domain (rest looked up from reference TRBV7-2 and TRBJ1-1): GAGVSQSPSNKVTEKGKDVELRCDPISGHTALYWYRQSLGQGLEFLIYFQGNSAPDKSGLPSDRFSAERTGGSVSTLTIQRTQQEDSAVYLCASSLGGRPRNTEAFFGQGTRLTVV.